This T cell receptor beta chain stems from a study of a mutant IDH1 vaccine in newly diagnosed glioma. Time point defined: baseline, week 1 (first vaccination visit). Treatment indicated: pre-vaccination baseline after standard-of-care therapy. Repertoires were generated with immunoSEQ multiplex PCR, while TCRdb's copy carries only in-frame clones and drops some. The repertoire holds some 51,000 clones, with about 74% as singletons. The CDR3 runs to 14 residues. V shed 7 bases, J shed 8 bases, and the junction held 8 bases outside the gene matches. CDR1 and CDR2 from the germline V gene are SEHNR and FQNEAQ (reference sequence).

V gene TRBV7-9 combines with J gene TRBJ1-4; 9 bases are shared with TRBD1. Source: PBMCs, taken from a glioma patient treated with radiotherapy, temozolomide or both. This receptor was obtained from a woman aged 40 to 49 with glioma. The CDR3 spells CASTEGTGQEKLFF. For the CDR3, the DNA is TGTGCCAGCACCGAAGGGACAGGGCAGGAAAAACTGTTTTTT.